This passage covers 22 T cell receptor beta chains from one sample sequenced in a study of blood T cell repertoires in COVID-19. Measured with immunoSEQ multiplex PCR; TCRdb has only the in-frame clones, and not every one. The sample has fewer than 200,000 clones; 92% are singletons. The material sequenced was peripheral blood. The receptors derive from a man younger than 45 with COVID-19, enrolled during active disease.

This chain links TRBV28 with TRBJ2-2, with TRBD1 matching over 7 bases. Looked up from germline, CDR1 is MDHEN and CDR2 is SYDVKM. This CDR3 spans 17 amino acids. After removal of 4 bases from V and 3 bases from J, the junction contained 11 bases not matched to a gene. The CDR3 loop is CASSSIQGLGYTGELFF. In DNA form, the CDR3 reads TGTGCCAGCAGTTCGATACAGGGGCTTGGGTACACCGGGGAGCTGTTTTTT. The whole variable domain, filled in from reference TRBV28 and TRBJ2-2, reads DVKVTQSSRYLVKRTGEKVFLECVQDMDHENMFWYRQDPGLGLRLIYFSYDVKMKEKGDIPEGYSVSREKKERFSLILESASTNQTSMYLCASSSIQGLGYTGELFFGEGSRLTVL.

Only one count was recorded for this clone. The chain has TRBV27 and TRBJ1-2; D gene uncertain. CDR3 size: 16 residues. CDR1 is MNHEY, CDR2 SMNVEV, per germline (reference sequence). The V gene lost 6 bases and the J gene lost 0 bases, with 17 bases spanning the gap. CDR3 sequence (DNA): TGTGCCAGCAGCTCCCGGAGCCTTGGAACTAACTATGGCTACACCTTC. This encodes CASSSRSLGTNYGYTF.

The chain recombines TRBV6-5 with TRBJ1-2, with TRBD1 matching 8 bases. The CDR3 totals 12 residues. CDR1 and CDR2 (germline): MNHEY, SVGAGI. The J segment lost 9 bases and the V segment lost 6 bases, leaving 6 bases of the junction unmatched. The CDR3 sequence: CASSPGGGSYTF. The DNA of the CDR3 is TGTGCCAGCAGCCCAGGGGGCGGGAGCTACACCTTC.

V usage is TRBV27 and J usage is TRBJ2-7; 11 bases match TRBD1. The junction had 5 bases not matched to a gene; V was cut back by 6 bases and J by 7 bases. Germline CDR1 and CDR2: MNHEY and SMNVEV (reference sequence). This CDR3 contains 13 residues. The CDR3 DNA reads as TGTGCCAGCAGCTGGGACAGGGGGGGGGAGCAGTACTTC. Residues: CASSWDRGGEQYF.

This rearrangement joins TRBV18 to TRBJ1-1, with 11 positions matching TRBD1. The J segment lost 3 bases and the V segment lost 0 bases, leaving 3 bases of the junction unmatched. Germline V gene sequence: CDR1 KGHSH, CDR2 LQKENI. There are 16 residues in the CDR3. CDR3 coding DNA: TGTGCCAGCTCACCACCGGGACAGGGGGGTTACACTGAAGCTTTCTTT. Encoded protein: CASSPPGQGGYTEAFF.

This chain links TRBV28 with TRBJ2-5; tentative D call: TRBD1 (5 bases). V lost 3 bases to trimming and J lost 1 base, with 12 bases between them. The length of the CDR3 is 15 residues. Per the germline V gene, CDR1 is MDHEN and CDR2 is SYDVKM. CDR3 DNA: TGTGCCAGCAGTTTGCAGGGCGATTCCCAAGAGACCCAGTACTTC. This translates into CASSLQGDSQETQYF.

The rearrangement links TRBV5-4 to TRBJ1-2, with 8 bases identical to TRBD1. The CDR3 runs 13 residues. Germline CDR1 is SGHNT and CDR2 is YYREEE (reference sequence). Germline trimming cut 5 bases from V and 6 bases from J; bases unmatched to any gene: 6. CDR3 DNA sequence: TGTGCCAGCAGTTTCGGACAGGGCGATGGCTACACCTTC. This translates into CASSFGQGDGYTF. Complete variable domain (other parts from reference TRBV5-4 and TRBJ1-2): ETGVTQSPTHLIKTRGQQVTLRCSSQSGHNTVSWYQQALGQGPQFIFQYYREEENGRGNFPPRFSGLQFPNYSSELNVNALELDDSALYLCASSFGQGDGYTFGSGTRLTVV.

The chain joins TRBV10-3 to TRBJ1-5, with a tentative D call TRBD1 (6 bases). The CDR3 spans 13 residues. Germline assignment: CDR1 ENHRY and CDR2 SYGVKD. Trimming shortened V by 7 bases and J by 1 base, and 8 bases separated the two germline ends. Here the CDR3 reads CAITQGSNQPQHF. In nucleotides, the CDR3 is TGTGCCATCACTCAGGGGAGCAATCAGCCCCAGCATTTT.

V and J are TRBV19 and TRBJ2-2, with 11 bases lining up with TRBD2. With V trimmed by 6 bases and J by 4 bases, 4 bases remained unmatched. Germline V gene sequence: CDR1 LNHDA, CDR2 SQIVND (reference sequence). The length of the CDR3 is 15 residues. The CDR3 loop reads CASRSGLAATGELFF. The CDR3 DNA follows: TGTGCCAGTAGATCGGGACTAGCGGCCACCGGGGAGCTGTTTTTT.

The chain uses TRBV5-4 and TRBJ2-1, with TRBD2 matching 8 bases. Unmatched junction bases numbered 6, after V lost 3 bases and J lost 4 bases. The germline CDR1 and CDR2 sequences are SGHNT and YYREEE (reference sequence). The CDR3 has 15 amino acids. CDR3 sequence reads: CASSSNSGKYNEQFF. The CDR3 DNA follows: TGTGCCAGCAGCTCTAATAGCGGGAAATACAATGAGCAGTTCTTC.

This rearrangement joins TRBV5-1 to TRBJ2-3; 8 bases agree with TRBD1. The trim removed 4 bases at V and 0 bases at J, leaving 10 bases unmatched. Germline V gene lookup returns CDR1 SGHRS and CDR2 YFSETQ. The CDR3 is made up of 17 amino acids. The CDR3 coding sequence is TGCGCCAGCAGCCCTACAGGACAGGGTCGAAGCACAGATACGCAGTATTTT. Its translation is CASSPTGQGRSTDTQYF.

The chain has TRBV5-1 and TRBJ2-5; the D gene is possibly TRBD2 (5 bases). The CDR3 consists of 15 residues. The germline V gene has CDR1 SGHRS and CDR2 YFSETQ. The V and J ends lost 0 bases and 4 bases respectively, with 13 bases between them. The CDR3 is CASSLGAAELETQYF. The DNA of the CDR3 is TGCGCCAGCAGCTTGGGAGCGGCAGAACTAGAGACCCAGTACTTC.

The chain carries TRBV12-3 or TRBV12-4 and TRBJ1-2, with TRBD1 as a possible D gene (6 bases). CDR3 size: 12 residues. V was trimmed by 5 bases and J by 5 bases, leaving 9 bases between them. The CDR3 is CASSPTGYGYTF. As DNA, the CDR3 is TGTGCCAGCAGTCCCACAGGGTATGGCTACACCTTC.

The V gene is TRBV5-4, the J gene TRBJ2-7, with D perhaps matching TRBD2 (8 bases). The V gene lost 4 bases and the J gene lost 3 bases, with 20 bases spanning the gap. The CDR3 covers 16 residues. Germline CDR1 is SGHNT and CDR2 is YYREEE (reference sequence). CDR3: CASSLVTGRGLYEQYF. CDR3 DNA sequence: TGTGCCAGCAGCCTGGTAACCGGGAGGGGGCTCTACGAGCAGTACTTC.

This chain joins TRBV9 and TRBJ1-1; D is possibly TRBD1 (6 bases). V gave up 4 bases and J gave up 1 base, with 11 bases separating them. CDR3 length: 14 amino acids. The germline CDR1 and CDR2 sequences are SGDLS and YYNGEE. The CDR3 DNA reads TGTGCCAGCAGCACCACGACAGGGAACACTGAAGCTTTCTTT. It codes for CASSTTTGNTEAFF.

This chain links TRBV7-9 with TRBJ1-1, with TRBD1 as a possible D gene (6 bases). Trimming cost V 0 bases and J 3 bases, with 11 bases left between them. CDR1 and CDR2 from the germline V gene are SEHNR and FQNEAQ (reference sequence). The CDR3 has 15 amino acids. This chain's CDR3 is CASSLAQGWDTEAFF. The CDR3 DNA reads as TGTGCCAGCAGCTTAGCCCAGGGGTGGGACACTGAAGCTTTCTTT.

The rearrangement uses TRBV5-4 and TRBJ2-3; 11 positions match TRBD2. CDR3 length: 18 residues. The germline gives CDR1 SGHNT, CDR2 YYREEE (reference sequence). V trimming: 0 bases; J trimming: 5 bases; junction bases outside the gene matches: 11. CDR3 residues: CASSLEVGTSGRLDTQYF. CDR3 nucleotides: TGTGCCAGCAGCTTGGAGGTGGGGACTAGCGGACGTCTAGATACGCAGTATTTT.

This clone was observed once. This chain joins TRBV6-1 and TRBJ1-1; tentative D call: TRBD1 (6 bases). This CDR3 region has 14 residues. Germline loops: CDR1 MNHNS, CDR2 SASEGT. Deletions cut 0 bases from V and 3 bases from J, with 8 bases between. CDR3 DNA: TGTGCCAGCAGTGAAGCCGGGACATACACTGAAGCTTTCTTT. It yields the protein CASSEAGTYTEAFF.

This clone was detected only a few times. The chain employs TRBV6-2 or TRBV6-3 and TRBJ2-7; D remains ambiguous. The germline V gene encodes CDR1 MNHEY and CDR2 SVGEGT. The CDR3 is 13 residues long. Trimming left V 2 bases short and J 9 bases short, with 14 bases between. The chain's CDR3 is CASSYIRIRRQYF. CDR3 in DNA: TGTGCCAGCAGTTACATCCGGATCCGGAGGCAGTACTTC.

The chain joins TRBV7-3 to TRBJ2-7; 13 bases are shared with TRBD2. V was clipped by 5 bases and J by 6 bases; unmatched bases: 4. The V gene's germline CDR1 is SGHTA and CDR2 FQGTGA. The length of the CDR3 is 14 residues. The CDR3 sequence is CASSAGLAGSEQYF. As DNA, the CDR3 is TGTGCCAGCAGCGCGGGACTAGCGGGGAGCGAGCAGTACTTC.

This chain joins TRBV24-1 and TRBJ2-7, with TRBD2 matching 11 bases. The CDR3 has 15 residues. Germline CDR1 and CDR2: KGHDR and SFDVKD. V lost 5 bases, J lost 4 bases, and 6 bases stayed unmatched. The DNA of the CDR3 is TGTGCCACCAGTGTCGGGACTAGCGGTCGATACGAGCAGTACTTC. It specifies CATSVGTSGRYEQYF.

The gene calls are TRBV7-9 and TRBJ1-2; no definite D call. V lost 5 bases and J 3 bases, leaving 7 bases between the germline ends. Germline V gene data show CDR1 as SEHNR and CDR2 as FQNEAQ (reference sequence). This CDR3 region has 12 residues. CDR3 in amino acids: CASSGIYYGYTF. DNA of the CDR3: TGTGCCAGCAGCGGCATATACTATGGCTACACCTTC.